The 12 T cell receptor beta chains reported below all come from one sample, sequenced in a study of T cells of healthy individuals. One entry per CDR3 protein results from TCRdb running MiXCR on the 5' RACE reads. Here the sample spans tens of thousands of distinct CDR3 sequences, 15% to 20% being singletons. Every receptor here comes from a human donor in good health.

The chain carries TRBV20-1 and TRBJ1-4; no clear D. Trimming stripped 0 bases from V and 3 bases from J, with 8 bases between. Per germline, CDR1 DFQATT and CDR2 SNEGSKA (reference sequence). This CDR3 is built from 14 residues. CDR3 coding DNA: TGCAGTGCTAGAGATCCCCAGGCTAATGAAAAACTGTTTTTT. It yields the protein CSARDPQANEKLFF.

This clonotype was picked up many times. The gene calls are TRBV9 and TRBJ2-1; D unclear. Germline values: CDR1 SGDLS, CDR2 YYNGEE. The CDR3 consists of 15 residues. V was cut by 0 bases and J by 2 bases, with 9 bases left in between. This CDR3 reads CASSVGPAPYNEQFF. For the CDR3, the DNA is TGTGCCAGCAGCGTAGGTCCAGCCCCCTACAATGAGCAGTTCTTC.

This clonotype showed up just a few times. This chain links TRBV7-3 with TRBJ2-1, with 10 bases fitting TRBD2. Germline CDR1 SGHTA, CDR2 FQGTGA. This CDR3 comprises 15 residues. V lost 5 bases, J lost 6 bases, and 7 bases stayed unmatched. CDR3 amino acids: CASSPSAGGFNEQFF. CDR3 in DNA: TGTGCCAGCAGCCCCTCAGCGGGGGGGTTCAATGAGCAGTTCTTC.

By share, this clonotype ranks as medium-sized. The rearrangement joins TRBV5-1 to TRBJ2-1, with D unclear. The V end was cut by 6 bases, the J end by 4 bases, with 14 bases between. The CDR3 contains 14 residues. Germline CDR1 reads SGHRS; CDR2 reads YFSETQ. CDR3 loop: CASTPSGGYNEQFF. The CDR3, as DNA: TGCGCCAGCACCCCTAGTGGCGGATACAATGAGCAGTTCTTC.

This clonotype has ten or more counts. The chain has TRBV3-1 and TRBJ1-1; tentatively, D is TRBD1 (5 bases). There are 14 residues in the CDR3. Trimming took off 3 bases at V and 5 bases at J, with 13 bases between the two ends. Germline V CDR1 and CDR2: LGHDT, YNNKEL (reference sequence). The CDR3 reads CASSQATERTEAFF. The CDR3 DNA follows: TGTGCCAGCAGCCAGGCGACAGAGAGAACTGAAGCTTTCTTT.

This clonotype has a handful of counts. V usage is TRBV25-1 and J usage is TRBJ1-3; D is unclear. The CDR3 contains 15 residues. Between the trimmed V and J ends, which lost 6 bases and 0 bases, there was a span of 12 bases. Germline V lookup: CDR1 MGHDK, CDR2 SYGVNS. CDR3 in DNA: TGTGCCAGCAGCAACAGAGGAACCTCTGGAAACACCATATATTTT. This sequence encodes CASSNRGTSGNTIYF. The full variable domain, completed using reference TRBV25-1 and TRBJ1-3, is EADIYQTPRYLVIGTGKKITLECSQTMGHDKMYWYQQDPGMELHLIHYSYGVNSTEKGDLSSESTVSRIRTEHFPLTLESARPSHTSQYLCASSNRGTSGNTIYFGEGSWLTVV.

The CDR3 here is CASSLNEGLAIGNEQFF. CDR3 DNA sequence: TGTGCCAGCAGTTTAAACGAGGGACTAGCCATAGGGAATGAGCAGTTCTTC. This chain uses TRBV12-3 or TRBV12-4 with TRBJ2-1; 9 bases map to TRBD2. Trimming took 2 bases from V and 7 from J; bases not matched to a gene: 12. The CDR3 totals 17 residues.

This clonotype was seen only a few times. The V call is TRBV20-1, the J call TRBJ2-7; TRBD1 aligns across 8 bases. This CDR3 has 13 residues. V shed 3 bases and J 5 bases; nucleotides not matched to a gene: 6. The germline V gene has CDR1 DFQATT and CDR2 SNEGSKA (reference sequence). The CDR3 loop reads CSASQGALNEQYF. DNA of the CDR3: TGCAGTGCTAGTCAGGGGGCGCTGAACGAGCAGTACTTC.

This clonotype was seen a handful of times. The V gene is TRBV5-1, the J gene TRBJ1-5; 7 nucleotides agree with TRBD1. V lost 0 bases, J lost 4 bases, and 7 bases stayed unmatched. CDR3 size: 16 residues. Germline CDR1 reads SGHRS; CDR2 reads YFSETQ. The DNA for the CDR3 is TGCGCCAGCAGCTTGGATGGCAGGGGGTCGAATCAGCCCCAGCATTTT. Amino acid sequence: CASSLDGRGSNQPQHF.

This clonotype was observed many times. The chain links TRBV12-3 or TRBV12-4 to TRBJ2-1; 8 nucleotides match TRBD2. V lost 6 bases to trimming and J lost 0 bases; unmatched junction nucleotides: 4. The CDR3 consists of 15 residues. This chain's CDR3 is CASSLGGGSYNEQFF. The CDR3 DNA is TGTGCCAGCAGCCTCGGGGGGGGCTCCTACAATGAGCAGTTCTTC.

This clonotype was recorded at least ten times. V is TRBV5-1 and J is TRBJ1-5, with a weak D call TRBD1 (6 bases). Per germline, CDR1 SGHRS and CDR2 YFSETQ. Trimming pared 2 bases from V and 4 bases from J, leaving 13 bases between. The CDR3 extends over 15 amino acids. CDR3 loop: CASSLSGVRNQPQHF. Written as DNA, the CDR3 is TGCGCCAGCAGCTTATCAGGGGTACGGAATCAGCCCCAGCATTTT.

Comment on this clonotype: A junction end diverges from the germline sequence, so it may reflect a read error. This rearrangement joins TRBV7-9 to TRBJ2-6; D not resolved. Germline V gene sequence: CDR1 SEHNR, CDR2 FQNEAQ (reference sequence). The CDR3 has 12 residues. The CDR3 bases are TGTGCCAGCACATCCAACCTTAGGTCTCGGGCTTTC. This sequence encodes CASTSNLRSRAF. The whole variable domain, remainder taken from reference TRBV7-9 and TRBJ2-6, is DTGVSQNPRHKITKRGQNVTFRCDPISEHNRLYWYRQTLGQGPEFLTYFQNEAQLEKSRLLSDRFSAERPKGSFSTLEIQRTEQGDSAMYLCASTSNLRSRAFGAGSRLTVL.